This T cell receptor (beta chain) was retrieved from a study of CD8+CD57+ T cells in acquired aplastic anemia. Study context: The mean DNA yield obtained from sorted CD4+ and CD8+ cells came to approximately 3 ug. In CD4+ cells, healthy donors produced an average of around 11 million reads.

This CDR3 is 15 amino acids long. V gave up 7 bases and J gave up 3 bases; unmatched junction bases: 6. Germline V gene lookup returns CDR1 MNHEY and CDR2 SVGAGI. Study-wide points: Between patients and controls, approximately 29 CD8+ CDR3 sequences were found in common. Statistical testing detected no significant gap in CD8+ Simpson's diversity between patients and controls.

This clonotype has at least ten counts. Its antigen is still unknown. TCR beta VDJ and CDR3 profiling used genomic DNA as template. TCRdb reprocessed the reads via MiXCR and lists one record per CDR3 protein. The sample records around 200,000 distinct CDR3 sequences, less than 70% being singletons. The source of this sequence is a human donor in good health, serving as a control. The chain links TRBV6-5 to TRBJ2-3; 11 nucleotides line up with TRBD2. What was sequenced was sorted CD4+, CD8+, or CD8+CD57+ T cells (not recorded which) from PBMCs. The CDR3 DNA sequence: TGTGCCAGCACCCGTAGCGGGGGGGCTACAGATACGCAGTATTTT. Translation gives CASTRSGGATDTQYF.